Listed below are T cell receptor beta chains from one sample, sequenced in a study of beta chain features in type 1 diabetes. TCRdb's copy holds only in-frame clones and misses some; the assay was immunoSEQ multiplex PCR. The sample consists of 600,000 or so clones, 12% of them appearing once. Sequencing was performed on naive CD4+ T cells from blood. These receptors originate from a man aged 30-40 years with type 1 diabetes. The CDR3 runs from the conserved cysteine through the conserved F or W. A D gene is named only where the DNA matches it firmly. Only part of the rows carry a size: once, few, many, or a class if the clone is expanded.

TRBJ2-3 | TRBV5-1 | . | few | CASSRQEGGPSTDTQYF | TGCGCCAGCAGCCGCCAGGAAGGTGGACCGTCCACAGATACGCAGTATTTT
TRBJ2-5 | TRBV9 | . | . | CASSVALDPPVGTQYF | TGTGCCAGCAGCGTAGCTCTAGATCCACCCGTGGGGACCCAGTACTTC
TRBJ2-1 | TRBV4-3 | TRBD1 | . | CASSIYRGPLEQFF | TGCGCCAGCAGTATTTACAGGGGGCCACTCGAGCAGTTCTTC
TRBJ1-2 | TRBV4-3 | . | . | CASSQDGQGTYGYTF | TGCGCCAGCAGCCAAGACGGGCAGGGGACCTATGGCTACACCTTC
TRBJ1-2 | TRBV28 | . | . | CASSAGPRRGYTF | TGTGCCAGCAGTGCGGGACCCCGTCGTGGCTACACCTTC
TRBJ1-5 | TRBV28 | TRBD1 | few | CASRPRTGGEQPQHF | TGTGCCAGCAGACCGCGGACAGGGGGGGAACAGCCCCAGCATTTT
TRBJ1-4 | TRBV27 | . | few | CASTQMWRLNEKLFF | TGTGCCAGCACCCAAATGTGGCGGCTTAATGAAAAACTGTTTTTT
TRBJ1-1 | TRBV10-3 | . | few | CAIRTEESTEAFF | TGTGCCATTCGGACTGAGGAGAGCACTGAAGCTTTCTTT
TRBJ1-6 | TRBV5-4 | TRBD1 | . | CASSSQGKVASPLHF | TGTGCCAGCAGCTCACAGGGGAAAGTGGCTTCACCCCTCCACTTT
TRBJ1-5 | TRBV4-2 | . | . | CASSKQGSNQPQHF | TGTGCCAGCAGCAAACAGGGTAGCAATCAGCCCCAGCATTTT
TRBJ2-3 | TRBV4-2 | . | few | CASSQVFTSPADTQYF | TGTGCCAGCAGCCAAGTTTTTACTAGCCCGGCAGATACGCAGTATTTT
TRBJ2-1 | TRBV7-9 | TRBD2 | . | CASSLAPTGGLVMFF | TGTGCCAGCAGCTTAGCGCCCACGGGGGGGCTGGTTATGTTCTTC
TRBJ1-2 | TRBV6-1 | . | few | CASSEGYGYTF | TGTGCCAGCAGTGAAGGGTATGGCTACACCTTC
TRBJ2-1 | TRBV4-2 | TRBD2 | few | CASSLFPGLGEDEQFF | TGTGCCAGCAGCCTTTTCCCGGGACTAGGTGAGGATGAGCAGTTCTTC
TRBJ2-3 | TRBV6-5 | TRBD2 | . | CASSFLGTSGVDTQYF | TGTGCCAGCAGTTTTTTGGGGACTAGCGGGGTAGATACGCAGTATTTT
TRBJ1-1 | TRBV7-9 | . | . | CASSLGGSAVNEAFF | TGTGCCAGCAGCTTAGGAGGGTCGGCAGTGAATGAAGCTTTCTTT
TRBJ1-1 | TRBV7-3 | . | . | CASSLTSGNTEAFF | TGTGCCAGCAGCTTAACATCAGGGAACACTGAAGCTTTCTTT
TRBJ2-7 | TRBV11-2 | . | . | CASSLLGSYEQYF | TGTGCCAGCAGCCTACTCGGGTCGTACGAGCAGTACTTC
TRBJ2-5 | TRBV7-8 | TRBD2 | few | CASSSDAFSAGDWETQYF | TGTGCCAGCAGCTCAGATGCTTTCTCGGCGGGGGATTGGGAGACCCAGTACTTC
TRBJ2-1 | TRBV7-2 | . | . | CASSLAGVDSNQFF | TGTGCCAGCAGCTTAGCGGGGGTTGACAGCAATCAGTTCTTC
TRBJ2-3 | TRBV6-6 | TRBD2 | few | CIAGEDTQYF | TGCATTGCGGGGGAAGATACGCAGTATTTT
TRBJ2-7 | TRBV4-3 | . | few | CASSQEVVGATSYEQYF | TGCGCCAGCAGCCAAGAAGTGGTAGGGGCTACCTCCTACGAGCAGTACTTC
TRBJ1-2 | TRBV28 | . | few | CASSFGSPNYGYTF | TGTGCCAGCAGTTTTGGAAGTCCTAACTATGGCTACACCTTC
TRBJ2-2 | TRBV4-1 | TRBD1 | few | CASSQGQGVYSGELFF | TGCGCCAGCAGCCAAGGACAGGGGGTTTATTCCGGGGAGCTGTTTTTT
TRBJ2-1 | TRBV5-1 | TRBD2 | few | CASSSGVGLAGNEQFF | TGCGCCAGCAGCTCCGGGGTGGGACTAGCGGGGAATGAGCAGTTCTTC
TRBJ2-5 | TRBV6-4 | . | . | CASSAETQYF | TGTGCCAGCAGTGCAGAGACCCAGTACTTC
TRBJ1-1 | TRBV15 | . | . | CATSRGEGRPTEAFF | TGTGCCACCAGCAGAGGAGAGGGAAGGCCCACTGAAGCTTTCTTT
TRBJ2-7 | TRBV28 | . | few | CASSQARYEQYF | TGTGCCAGCAGTCAGGCCCGTTACGAGCAGTACTTC
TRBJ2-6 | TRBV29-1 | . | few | CSVGDFGGSGANVLTF | TGCAGCGTCGGAGACTTCGGGGGCTCTGGGGCCAACGTCCTGACTTTC
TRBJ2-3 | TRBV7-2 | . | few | CASSVPPITSTDTQYF | TGTGCCAGCAGCGTCCCTCCGATTACTAGCACAGATACGCAGTATTTT